A single sample gave rise to the 23 T cell receptor beta chains below, sequenced in a study of response to subunit inactivated influenza vaccine. TCRdb re-called the RT-PCR reads with MiXCR, one entry per CDR3 protein. The table lists almost 250,000 distinct CDR3 sequences, more than 9% of them singletons, with about 7.8% in the top ten. Material: non-naive T cells sorted from PBMCs, obtained 14 to 15 days before vaccination. The receptors derive from a man aged 50 or older who received an inactivated influenza vaccine.

V is TRBV6-5 and J is TRBJ2-2, with a possible D match to TRBD2 (6 bases). CDR1 MNHEY and CDR2 SVGAGI come from the germline V gene. Trimming left V 0 bases short and J 0 bases short, with 11 bases between. The CDR3 loop spans 17 amino acids. The CDR3, as DNA: TGTGCCAGCAGTTACTCCGGGGGAACCGCGAACACCGGGGAGCTGTTTTTT. Its protein product is CASSYSGGTANTGELFF.

V gene TRBV12-3 or TRBV12-4 combines with J gene TRBJ2-1; D is perhaps TRBD1 (6 bases). The CDR3 contains 14 residues. V was shortened by 7 bases and J by 7 bases, with 17 bases between the two germline ends. The CDR3 bases are TGTGCCAGCACTCCGGGACACGGGTATAATGAGCAGTTCTTC. Its protein product is CASTPGHGYNEQFF.

The genes are TRBV3-1 and TRBJ2-4; tentative D call: TRBD2 (6 bases). The V gene lost 1 base and the J gene lost 0 bases, with 7 bases spanning the gap. Per the germline V gene, CDR1 is LGHDT and CDR2 is YNNKEL (reference sequence). The CDR3 runs to 15 residues. As DNA, the CDR3 is TGTGCCAGCAGCCAAGTGGAGGGAGCCAAAAACATTCAGTACTTC. This translates into CASSQVEGAKNIQYF.

This clonotype showed up many times. The rearrangement uses TRBV29-1 and TRBJ1-2, with D hard to call. The germline V gene encodes CDR1 SQVTM and CDR2 ANQGSEA. The CDR3 covers 15 residues. Trimming left V 0 bases short and J 4 bases short, with 15 bases between. CDR3 sequence: CSVEDQEKWGYGYTF. The CDR3 DNA reads TGCAGCGTTGAAGATCAGGAGAAGTGGGGCTATGGCTACACCTTC.

This clonotype was detected a few times. The V call is TRBV6-2 or TRBV6-3, the J call TRBJ1-3; D possibly corresponds to TRBD1 (5 bases). V dropped 0 bases and J dropped 4 bases, with 13 bases sitting between them. This CDR3 contains 16 residues. The germline V gene has CDR1 MNHEY and CDR2 SVGEGT. The chain's CDR3 is CASSYSTGGPGNTIYF. The CDR3, as DNA: TGTGCCAGCAGTTACTCGACCGGGGGACCCGGAAACACCATATATTTT.

This clonotype occurred a few times. V gene TRBV12-3 or TRBV12-4 combines with J gene TRBJ2-7; D not resolved. CDR3 length: 13 residues. The V gene lost 3 bases and the J gene lost 1 base, with 7 bases spanning the gap. The CDR3 loop is CASSFSRSYEQYF. The CDR3 bases are TGTGCCAGCAGTTTCTCGAGGTCCTACGAGCAGTACTTC.

This clonotype was counted many times. This CDR3 reads CASSLGQGVYEQYF. CDR3 bases: TGTGCCAGCAGTTTGGGCCAGGGAGTCTACGAGCAGTACTTC. The chain is built from TRBV12-3 or TRBV12-4 and TRBJ2-7; D could derive from TRBD1 or TRBD2 (5 bases each). Trimming left V 3 bases short and J 3 bases short, with 12 bases between. This CDR3 contains 14 residues.

V gene TRBV21-1 combines with J gene TRBJ1-5; the table gives TRBD1 as D, unverified against the DNA. TRBV21-1 is classified as a pseudogene. The CDR3 runs 16 residues. This CDR3 is CASSKPDTLSNQPQHF. The CDR3 DNA is TGTGCCAGCAGCAAGCCGGACACTTTGAGCAATCAGCCCCAGCATTTT.

This clonotype was counted at least ten times. This sequence joins TRBV12-3 or TRBV12-4 and TRBJ2-1, with TRBD2 matching 8 bases. This CDR3 contains 19 residues. As DNA, the CDR3 is TGTACCTTCAGTTTCGGGCCTGTCGGCGGGAGGATACCCTACAATGAGCAGTTCTTC. This translates into CTFSFGPVGGRIPYNEQFF.

The genes are TRBV12-3 or TRBV12-4 and TRBJ2-3; 14 bases align to TRBD2. The trim removed 7 bases at V and 1 base at J, leaving 4 bases unmatched. CDR3 length: 16 residues. CDR3 sequence reads: CASTPGLAGGTDTQYF. CDR3 nucleotides: TGTGCCAGCACCCCGGGACTAGCGGGGGGCACAGATACGCAGTATTTT.

This clonotype came up a few times. The chain is built from TRBV2 and TRBJ2-5, with D perhaps assigned TRBD1 or TRBD2 (6 bases each). The CDR3 sequence is 14 residues long. Between the trimmed V and J ends, which lost 3 bases and 4 bases, there was a span of 12 bases. Germline V gene data show CDR1 as SNHLY and CDR2 as FYNNEI. CDR3 sequence reads: CASSDLGGRETQYF. Written as DNA, the CDR3 is TGTGCCAGCAGTGACCTGGGGGGCCGAGAGACCCAGTACTTC.

The chain combines TRBV30 with TRBJ1-2; 8 bases map to TRBD1. V lost 4 bases, J lost 7 bases, and 8 bases stayed unmatched. The CDR3 length is 13 residues. The germline gives CDR1 GTSNPN, CDR2 SVGIG (reference sequence). The CDR3 DNA sequence: TGTGCCTGGACCCAGGGGGCCCGGGGTGGCTACACCTTC. Amino acids: CAWTQGARGGYTF.

This sequence joins TRBV4-1 and TRBJ2-3; weak D call: TRBD2 (5 bases). V was cut by 4 bases and J by 0 bases, with 14 bases left in between. Per the germline V gene, CDR1 is MGHRA and CDR2 is YSYEKL. The CDR3 is 16 amino acids. The CDR3 DNA follows: TGCGCCAGCAGCCTAGGCGGGCACAGTAGCACAGATACGCAGTATTTT. Amino acids: CASSLGGHSSTDTQYF.

The table lists this clonotype with a few counts. The CDR3: CSASSRGRYEQYF. The CDR3 nucleotides read TGCAGTGCTAGTTCACGGGGGCGCTACGAGCAGTACTTC. The chain carries TRBV20-1 and TRBJ2-7; D is perhaps TRBD1 or TRBD2 (6 bases each). CDR3 length: 13 residues. Trimming stripped 3 bases from V and 3 bases from J, with 12 bases between. The germline V gene has CDR1 DFQATT and CDR2 SNEGSKA (reference sequence).

This chain connects TRBV7-9 to TRBJ1-2; D may be TRBD1 (6 bases). This CDR3 region has 12 residues. CDR1 SEHNR and CDR2 FQNEAQ come from the germline V gene (reference sequence). V was trimmed by 4 bases and J by 8 bases, leaving 11 bases between them. The CDR3 loop reads CASSSRQVGYTF. In nucleotides, the CDR3 is TGTGCCAGCAGCTCTCGACAGGTCGGCTACACCTTC.

Details on this clonotype: An end of the junction does not agree with germline; a read error may underlie this. V is TRBV7-8 and J is TRBJ2-3; D is unresolved. The CDR3 is 15 residues long. Germline CDR1 and CDR2: SGHVS and FQNEAQ. This chain's CDR3 is CACSLRNGFTDTQYF. For the CDR3, the DNA is TGTGCCTGCAGCTTACGAAACGGGTTCACAGATACGCAGTATTTT.

This clonotype was seen a few times. The V and J genes are TRBV28 and TRBJ1-6, with a tentative D call TRBD1 (5 bases). The length of the CDR3 is 14 residues. V was cut by 3 bases and J by 9 bases, with 12 bases left in between. Looked up from germline, CDR1 is MDHEN and CDR2 is SYDVKM. The CDR3 region has the DNA TGTGCCAGCAGTTTTGAGGGGCGCGGTTCACCCCTCCACTTT. Translated, it gives CASSFEGRGSPLHF.

The chain carries TRBV4-3 and TRBJ2-5, with 8 bases fitting TRBD2. The CDR3 covers 13 residues. V lost 8 bases, J lost 4 bases, and 6 bases stayed unmatched. Per germline, CDR1 LGHNA and CDR2 YSLEER. The DNA for the CDR3 is TGCGCCAGCGGGAGCGGGAGAGGAGAGACCCAGTACTTC. Translation gives CASGSGRGETQYF.

This clonotype was recorded a few times. For the CDR3, the DNA is TGCAGTGCTCGCATAATAGGGGAATACACTGAAGCTTTCTTT. Protein sequence: CSARIIGEYTEAFF. This chain connects TRBV20-1 to TRBJ1-1; D perhaps matches TRBD1 (5 bases). CDR1 and CDR2 (germline): DFQATT, SNEGSKA (reference sequence). The CDR3 has 14 amino acids. The ends were cut back, 5 bases at V and 3 bases at J, with 16 bases in the middle.

V gene TRBV14 combines with J gene TRBJ1-3; no firm D call. The germline V gene encodes CDR1 SGHDN and CDR2 FVKESK. The ends were cut back, 4 bases at V and 11 bases at J, with 15 bases in the middle. The CDR3 consists of 13 residues. This CDR3 reads CASSPRTAGAIYF. CDR3 coding DNA: TGTGCCAGCAGCCCTCGGACCGCAGGTGCCATATATTTT.

This clonotype was found many times. V gene TRBV12-3 or TRBV12-4 combines with J gene TRBJ2-4; a weak D match, TRBD1 (5 bases). The CDR3 sequence is 13 residues long. Trimming pared 1 base from V and 8 bases from J, leaving 9 bases between. CDR3 sequence (DNA): TGTGCCAGCAGTTTAGGCAGGGTGTACATTCAGTACTTC. As protein: CASSLGRVYIQYF.

The chain recombines TRBV20-1 with TRBJ2-3; D may be TRBD1 (6 bases). V shed 3 bases and J shed 2 bases, with 18 bases lying between them. The CDR3 covers 16 residues. Germline V gene lookup returns CDR1 DFQATT and CDR2 SNEGSKA (reference sequence). The CDR3 here is CSASAMDRYSTDTQYF. For the CDR3, the DNA is TGCAGTGCTAGCGCCATGGACAGATACTCCACAGATACGCAGTATTTT.

This CDR3 is CASRETGGVSYGYTF. The CDR3 coding sequence is TGTGCCAGCAGGGAGACAGGTGGAGTCTCCTATGGCTACACCTTC. The V gene is TRBV6-1, the J gene TRBJ1-2; TRBD1 might be the D (6 bases). In germline, CDR1 is MNHNS, CDR2 SASEGT. This CDR3 spans 15 amino acids. Trimming removed 6 bases from V and 4 bases from J, with 18 bases in between.